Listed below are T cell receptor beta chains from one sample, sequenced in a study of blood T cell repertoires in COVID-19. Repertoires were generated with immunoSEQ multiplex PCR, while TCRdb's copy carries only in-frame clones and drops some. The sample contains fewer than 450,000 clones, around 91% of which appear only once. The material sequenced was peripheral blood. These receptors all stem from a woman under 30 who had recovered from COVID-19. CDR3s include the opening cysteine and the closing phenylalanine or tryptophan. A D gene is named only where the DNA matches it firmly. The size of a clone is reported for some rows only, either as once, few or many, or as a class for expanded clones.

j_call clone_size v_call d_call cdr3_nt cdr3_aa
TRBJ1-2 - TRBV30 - TGTGCCTGGAGTGTTCGGGGGGTTGGCGGCTACACCTTC CAWSVRGVGGYTF
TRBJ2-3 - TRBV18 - TGTGCCAGCTCACCCGGACAGTCCACAGATACGCAGTATTTT CASSPGQSTDTQYF
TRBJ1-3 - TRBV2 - TGTGCCAGCCGCGCCGGAGCTGGAAACACCATATATTTT CASRAGAGNTIYF
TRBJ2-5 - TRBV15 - TGTGCCACCAGCACCGTTCCGGGGAGGATAGAGGAGACCCAGTACTTC CATSTVPGRIEETQYF
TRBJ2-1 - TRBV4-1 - TGCGCCAGCAGCCAAGATCGGGGTCGAGCGAATAATGAGCAGTTCTTC CASSQDRGRANNEQFF
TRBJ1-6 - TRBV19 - TGTGCCAGTAGTCCAGGGCTCTCACCCCTCCACTTT CASSPGLSPLHF
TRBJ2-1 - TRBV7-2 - TGTGCCAGCAGCTTAGTTTCTAGAAGTCCGTTCTTC CASSLVSRSPFF
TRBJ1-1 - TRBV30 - TGTGCCTGGAGTCGGGGGGCGAACACTGAAGCTTTCTTT CAWSRGANTEAFF
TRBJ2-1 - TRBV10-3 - TGTGCCATCAGTGAGGTGGGGCACTACAATGAGCAGTTCTTC CAISEVGHYNEQFF
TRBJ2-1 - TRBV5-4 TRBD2 TGTGCCAGCAGCCTAATAGCGGGTGCCGACAATGAGCAGTTCTTC CASSLIAGADNEQFF
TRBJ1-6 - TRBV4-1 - TGCGCCAGCAGCCAAGCGGGCAGGGGCGAGGGTAATTCACCCCTCCACTTT CASSQAGRGEGNSPLHF
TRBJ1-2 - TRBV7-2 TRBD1 TGTGCCAGCAGCCCAGGACAGGGGGCTAACTATGGCTACACCTTC CASSPGQGANYGYTF
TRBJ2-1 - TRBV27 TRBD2 TGTGCCAGCAGTCCATACTCCGGGACTAGCGGGAGTAATGAGCAGTTCTTC CASSPYSGTSGSNEQFF
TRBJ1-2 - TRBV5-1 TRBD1 TGCGCCAGCAGCTCGATAGGACAGGCCTCCTATGGCTACACCTTC CASSSIGQASYGYTF
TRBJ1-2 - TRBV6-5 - TGTGCCAGCAGACCAACAGGGTTAAACTATGGCTACACCTTC CASRPTGLNYGYTF
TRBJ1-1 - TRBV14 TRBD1 TGTGCCAGCAGCCAATCGGTGTTCGGGACAGGGTGGGCTTTCTTT CASSQSVFGTGWAFF
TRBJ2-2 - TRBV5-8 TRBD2 TGTGCCAGCAGCTTTCTGGCGGGAGTTGCCGGGGAGCTGTTTTTT CASSFLAGVAGELFF
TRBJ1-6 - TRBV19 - TGTGCCAGCAGGCCCTCACCCCTCCACTTT CASRPSPLHF
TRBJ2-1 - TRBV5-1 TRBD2 TGCGCCAGCTCGCGGTCCCTAGCGGGAGGGACGAATGAGCAGTTCTTC CASSRSLAGGTNEQFF
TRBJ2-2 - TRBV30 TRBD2 TGTGCCTGGAGTGTAGGGACTAGCGCTTCCGGGGAGCTGTTTTTT CAWSVGTSASGELFF
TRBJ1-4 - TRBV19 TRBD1 TGTGCCAGTTCTCTGACAGGGCCGGGTGAAAAACTGTTTTTT CASSLTGPGEKLFF
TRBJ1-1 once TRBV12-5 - TGTGCTAGTGACCCGGAGGTGACTGAAGCTTTCTTT CASDPEVTEAFF
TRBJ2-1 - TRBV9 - TGTGCCAGCAGCCCGAGCTCCTACAATGAGCAGTTCTTC CASSPSSYNEQFF
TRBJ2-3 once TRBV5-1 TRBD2 TGCGCCAGCAGCTTGGAATTGGGACTAGCCGGAGATACGCAGTATTTT CASSLELGLAGDTQYF
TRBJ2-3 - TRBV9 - TGTGCCAGCAGCGTATCAGCGGTCACAGATACGCAGTATTTT CASSVSAVTDTQYF
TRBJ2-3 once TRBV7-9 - TGTGCCAGCAGCGCTGGGACACACCACCTCCTTGATACGCAGTATTTT CASSAGTHHLLDTQYF
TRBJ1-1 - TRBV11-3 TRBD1 TGTGCCAGCAGCCAGGGGGCATGGAGCACTGAAGCTTTCTTT CASSQGAWSTEAFF
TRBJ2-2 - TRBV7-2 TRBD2 TGTGCCAGCAGCACCGGACTAGCGGGAGGGTTGGGGGAGCTGTTTTTT CASSTGLAGGLGELFF
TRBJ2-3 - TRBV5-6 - TGTGCCAGCAGCTTGGCCTCGGGTTACACAGATACGCAGTATTTT CASSLASGYTDTQYF
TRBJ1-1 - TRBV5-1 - TGCGCCAGCACCGGGAGGGGGGATGACACTGAAGCTTTCTTT CASTGRGDDTEAFF
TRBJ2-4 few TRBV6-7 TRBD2 TGTGCCAGCAGTTACTCAGGACTAGCGGGAGCCAAAAACATTCAGTACTTC CASSYSGLAGAKNIQYF
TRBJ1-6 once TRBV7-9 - TGTGCCAGCAGCCCCACTTCGTCCGCACCCCTCCACTTT CASSPTSSAPLHF
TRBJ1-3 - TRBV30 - TGTGCCTGGAGTGTACGGGGAAACACCATATATTTT CAWSVRGNTIYF
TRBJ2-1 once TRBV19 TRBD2 TGTGCCAGTAGTATCGGGACTAGCGGGAGGGCGTCCTACAATGAGCAGTTCTTC CASSIGTSGRASYNEQFF
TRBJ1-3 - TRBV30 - TGTGCCAAAGGCGGGACGCTAGGAAACACCATATATTTT CAKGGTLGNTIYF
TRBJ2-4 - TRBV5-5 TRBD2 TGTGCCAGCAGCTTGGGACTAGCGTTAGCCAAAAACATTCAGTACTTC CASSLGLALAKNIQYF
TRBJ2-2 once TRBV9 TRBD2 TGTGCCAGCAGCCCGGGACTAGCGTCCGGGGAGCTGTTTTTT CASSPGLASGELFF
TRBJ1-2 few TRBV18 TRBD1 TGTGCCAGCTCATGGGACAGGGGTGGCTACACCTTC CASSWDRGGYTF
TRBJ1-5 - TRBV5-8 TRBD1 TGTGCCAGCAGCAGGGGGACAGCTCAATTCCAGCCCCAGCATTTT CASSRGTAQFQPQHF
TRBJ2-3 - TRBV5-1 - TGCGCCAGCAGCCCATCTAGTGTAGATACGCAGTATTTT CASSPSSVDTQYF
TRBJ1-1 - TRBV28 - TGTGCCAGCAATTACGCTATTTTCCGCCGGGTAACTGAAGCTTTCTTT CASNYAIFRRVTEAFF
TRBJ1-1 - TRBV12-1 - TGTGCCAGCAGCTTTACTCCAGAGGGAGCTTTCTTT CASSFTPEGAFF
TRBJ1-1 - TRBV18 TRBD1 TGTGCCAGCTCACCGCCTGGACAGGGGTATTTGAGCACTGAAGCTTTCTTT CASSPPGQGYLSTEAFF
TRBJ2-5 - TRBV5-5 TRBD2 TGTGCCAGCAGCGACCTGAAACTAGCGGGCAACTTC CASSDLKLAGNF
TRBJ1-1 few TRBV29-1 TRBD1 TGCAGCGTTCAAGGACAGGGAGAAGCTTTCTTT CSVQGQGEAFF
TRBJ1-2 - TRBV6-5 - TGTGCCAGCAGTCAGTCGACAGCTAACTATGGCTACACCTTC CASSQSTANYGYTF
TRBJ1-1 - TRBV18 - TGTGCCAGCTCACCACCTCCGGGAAGAACTGAAGCTTTCTTT CASSPPPGRTEAFF
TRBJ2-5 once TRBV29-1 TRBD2 TGCAGCGTTGAAAGGACTAGCGGGAGTAGAGAGACCCAGTACTTC CSVERTSGSRETQYF
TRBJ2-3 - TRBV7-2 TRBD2 TGTGCCAGCAGCGCCACTAGCGGGAGGATCGGAGATACGCAGTATTTT CASSATSGRIGDTQYF
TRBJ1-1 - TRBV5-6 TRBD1 TGTGCCAGCAGCGCCGACAGGGGGCGGACTGAAGCTTTCTTT CASSADRGRTEAFF
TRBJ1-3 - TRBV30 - TGTGCCTGGAGGAGGGTCAGCTCTGGAAACACCATATATTTT CAWRRVSSGNTIYF
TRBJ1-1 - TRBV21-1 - TGTGCCAGGATAGACAGGGAGGTAGAGAACACTGAAGCTTTCTTT CARIDREVENTEAFF
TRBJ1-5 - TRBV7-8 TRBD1 TGTGCCAGCAGCTCAAGTTATCGCCCAGGACAGGGTAGGATAGGTCATCAGCCCCAGCATTTT CASSSSYRPGQGRIGHQPQHF
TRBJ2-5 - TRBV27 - TGTGCCAGCAGTCCCTCGGCGACGAGGGAGACCCAGTACTTC CASSPSATRETQYF
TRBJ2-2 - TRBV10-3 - TGTGCCATCAGTGCTACGCCGAACACCGGGGAGCTGTTTTTT CAISATPNTGELFF
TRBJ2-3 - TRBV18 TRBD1 TGTGCCAGCTCCCGCGGGACAGGATCCACAGATACGCAGTATTTT CASSRGTGSTDTQYF
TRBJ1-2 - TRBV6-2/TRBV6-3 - TGTGCCAGCAGTAAGACAGATAACTATGGCTACACCTTC CASSKTDNYGYTF
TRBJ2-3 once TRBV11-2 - TGTGCCAGCACGGCGGGGATCCGGTCAGATACGCAGTATTTT CASTAGIRSDTQYF
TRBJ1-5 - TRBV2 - TGTGCCAGCAGTGTTGAGAGGGCAGCTAATAGCAATCAGCCCCAGCATTTT CASSVERAANSNQPQHF